Presented here are 23 T cell receptor beta chains from one specimen sequenced in a study of CD8 T cells in ankylosing spondylitis. TCRdb itself ran the 5' RACE reads through MiXCR, one entry per CDR3 protein. The table has under 300,000 distinct CDR3 sequences, approximately 10% seen once. The sequenced material came from blood, either unsorted or a sorted T cell fraction (not recorded which). The receptors originated from a male donor with ankylosing spondylitis or in good health (not recorded which).

This clonotype showed up many times. The chain carries TRBV29-1 and TRBJ1-2; no reliable D call. Germline V gene data show CDR1 as SQVTM and CDR2 as ANQGSEA. The V and J ends lost 6 bases and 3 bases respectively, with 11 bases between them. The CDR3 covers 12 residues. The CDR3 coding sequence is TGCAGCGTCAACGGCGGCGACTATGGCTACACCTTC. As protein: CSVNGGDYGYTF.

Note on this clonotype: This may be a read error: a much more frequent sequence differs by one nucleotide. V gene TRBV4-1 combines with J gene TRBJ2-3; 7 nucleotides match TRBD2. Germline V lookup: CDR1 MGHRA, CDR2 YSYEKL. The CDR3 contains 16 residues. The CDR3 DNA reads as TGCGCCGGCAGCCCTACTATAGCGGGTAGCACAGATACGCAGTATTTT. Protein: CAGSPTIAGSTDTQYF.

This clonotype was detected many times. This sequence joins TRBV7-2 and TRBJ2-3, with 15 positions matching TRBD2. The CDR3 loop spans 16 amino acids. Germline assignment: CDR1 SGHTA and CDR2 FQGNSA. V lost 4 bases, J lost 8 bases, and 7 bases stayed unmatched. CDR3 sequence: CASSSGLAGGPATQYF. As DNA, the CDR3 is TGTGCCAGCAGCTCGGGACTAGCGGGGGGTCCAGCTACGCAGTATTTT.

This clonotype showed up many times. The chain is built from TRBV20-1 and TRBJ2-7; D is possibly TRBD1 (5 bases). V was shortened by 5 bases and J by 2 bases, with 19 bases between the two germline ends. CDR1 is DFQATT, CDR2 SNEGSKA, per germline (reference sequence). This CDR3 has 15 amino acids. The CDR3 nucleotides read TGCAGTGCTTCCCGGACAAATACCGCGACCTACGAGCAGTACTTC. Translated: CSASRTNTATYEQYF.

This clonotype was observed many times. The chain joins TRBV6-1 to TRBJ1-1, with 12 positions matching TRBD1. The ends lost 4 bases at V and 10 bases at J; junction bases unmatched: 10. The CDR3 extends over 15 amino acids. CDR1 is MNHNS and CDR2 is SASEGT in the germline V gene. CDR3 sequence reads: CASSGVGQGAEVAFF. CDR3 coding DNA: TGTGCCAGCAGTGGGGTGGGACAGGGGGCAGAGGTAGCTTTCTTT.

This clonotype was detected a few times. The CDR3 DNA is TGTGCCAGCAGCTTAGCGGGGTCTCCCTACAATGAGCAGTTCTTC. It translates to CASSLAGSPYNEQFF. The J gene is TRBJ2-1, the V gene TRBV7-7; no clear D gene. Germline V gives CDR1 SSHAT, CDR2 FNYEAQ (reference sequence). The V gene lost 0 bases and the J gene lost 2 bases, with 8 bases spanning the gap. The CDR3 runs to 15 residues.

This clonotype was seen ten or more times. The J gene is TRBJ1-4, the V gene TRBV2, with D possibly TRBD1 on 5 matching bases. The germline V gene has CDR1 SNHLY and CDR2 FYNNEI. The CDR3 is 18 residues long. V gave up 2 bases and J gave up 4 bases, with 20 bases separating them. CDR3 sequence: CASSEMFRVGAFNEKLFF. CDR3 in DNA: TGTGCCAGCAGTGAAATGTTCCGGGTCGGGGCCTTTAATGAAAAACTGTTTTTT.

This clonotype was counted at least ten times. The chain uses TRBV24-1 and TRBJ2-5; 7 nucleotides line up with TRBD2. This CDR3 contains 15 residues. Germline trimming cut 3 bases from V and 1 base from J; bases unmatched to any gene: 4. CDR1 is KGHDR, CDR2 SFDVKD, per germline. CDR3 region: CATSDSGMSQETQYF. As DNA, the CDR3 is TGTGCCACCAGTGATAGCGGGATGTCCCAAGAGACCCAGTACTTC.

This clonotype appeared many times. The chain has TRBV5-1 and TRBJ1-3; 7 nucleotides agree with TRBD1. V shed 3 bases and J 8 bases; nucleotides not matched to a gene: 14. The length of the CDR3 is 16 residues. Per the germline V gene, CDR1 is SGHRS and CDR2 is YFSETQ. DNA of the CDR3: TGCGCCAGCAGCTACCTATCGGGACAGCGCGGAGACACCATATATTTT. Amino acid sequence: CASSYLSGQRGDTIYF.

This clonotype was recorded many times. The V call is TRBV29-1, the J call TRBJ2-7; D gene uncertain. V was shortened by 6 bases and J by 0 bases, with 6 bases between the two germline ends. Germline V gene lookup returns CDR1 SQVTM and CDR2 ANQGSEA. The CDR3 has 11 amino acids. As DNA, the CDR3 is TGCAGCGTCTGGGTCTCCTACGAGCAGTACTTC. This encodes CSVWVSYEQYF.

This clonotype came up many times. The J gene is TRBJ2-5, the V gene TRBV21-1; TRBD1 is the table's D call, not checked against the DNA. TRBV21-1 counts as a pseudogene. This CDR3 has 14 amino acids. This CDR3 is CASSRQGDQETQYF. The CDR3 DNA reads as TGTGCCAGCAGCCGACAGGGAGACCAAGAGACCCAGTACTTC.

This clonotype was recorded many times. V usage is TRBV4-1 and J usage is TRBJ1-1; weak D call: TRBD1 (5 bases). Trimming stripped 0 bases from V and 1 base from J, with 6 bases between. Germline assignment: CDR1 MGHRA and CDR2 YSYEKL. CDR3 size: 14 residues. CDR3 coding DNA: TGCGCCAGCAGCCAAGATGACAGGAACACTGAAGCTTTCTTT. Its translation is CASSQDDRNTEAFF.

This clonotype was detected ten times or more. V usage is TRBV5-1 and J usage is TRBJ2-7; D gene unclear. Germline V gene sequence: CDR1 SGHRS, CDR2 YFSETQ. The CDR3 loop spans 15 amino acids. Trimming removed 4 bases at V and 0 bases at J, with 14 bases between. CDR3 residues: CASSPNPDISYEQYF. The CDR3 DNA reads TGCGCCAGCAGCCCCAACCCAGACATCTCCTACGAGCAGTACTTC.

This clonotype was picked up many times. The chain is built from TRBV20-1 and TRBJ2-1; the match to TRBD2 covers 8 bases. V gave up 1 base and J gave up 6 bases; unmatched junction bases: 5. CDR1 is DFQATT, CDR2 SNEGSKA, per germline (reference sequence). This CDR3 comprises 14 residues. The CDR3 DNA is TGCAGTGCTAGAGCGGGGGGGCCGGGCAATGAGCAGTTCTTC. Translated: CSARAGGPGNEQFF.

This clonotype was counted a single time. A much larger clonotype is one base distant, so this may be a read error. The CDR3 spells CAISERRNQPQHF. CDR3 nucleotide sequence: TGTGCCATCAGTGAGCGACGGAATCAGCCCCAGCATTTT. This chain connects TRBV10-3 to TRBJ1-5; no clear D. This CDR3 has 13 residues. Germline CDR1 and CDR2: ENHRY and SYGVKD. Trimming shortened V by 2 bases and J by 4 bases, and 6 bases separated the two germline ends.

In this sample, this clonotype turned up many times. The rearrangement uses TRBV20-1 and TRBJ2-1; 8 nucleotides agree with TRBD2. Germline V gene lookup returns CDR1 DFQATT and CDR2 SNEGSKA (reference sequence). The CDR3 sequence is 12 residues long. V lost 5 bases to trimming and J lost 7 bases; unmatched junction nucleotides: 4. CDR3 in amino acids: CSAWLAGNEQFF. The CDR3 DNA reads TGCAGTGCTTGGCTAGCGGGTAATGAGCAGTTCTTC.

The gene calls are TRBV7-9 and TRBJ1-1; TRBD1 matches at 7 bases. Germline assignment: CDR1 SEHNR and CDR2 FQNEAQ (reference sequence). This CDR3 is 15 amino acids long. Unmatched junction bases numbered 10, after V lost 5 bases and J lost 4 bases. CDR3 residues: CASSGHTGASTEAFF. The CDR3 DNA reads as TGTGCCAGCAGCGGCCACACAGGGGCCAGCACTGAAGCTTTCTTT. Together with reference TRBV7-9 and TRBJ1-1, the CDR3 gives the full variable domain: DTGVSQNPRHKITKRGQNVTFRCDPISEHNRLYWYRQTLGQGPEFLTYFQNEAQLEKSRLLSDRFSAERPKGSFSTLEIQRTEQGDSAMYLCASSGHTGASTEAFFGQGTRLTVV.

This clonotype was picked up many times. This chain joins TRBV7-9 and TRBJ1-1; 7 bases map to TRBD1. Germline assignment: CDR1 SEHNR and CDR2 FQNEAQ (reference sequence). The CDR3 contains 13 residues. Trimming cost V 10 bases and J 0 bases; bases outside gene matches: 5. The CDR3: CATLTGMNTEAFF. The CDR3 DNA reads TGTGCCACCCTGACAGGGATGAACACTGAAGCTTTCTTT.

This clonotype was detected ten times or more. V usage is TRBV20-1 and J usage is TRBJ1-4, with no clear D. Germline V gene sequence: CDR1 DFQATT, CDR2 SNEGSKA (reference sequence). The CDR3 contains 11 residues. V was clipped by 3 bases and J by 5 bases, with 4 bases between them. CDR3 loop: CSARGNEKLFF. Here the CDR3 DNA reads TGCAGTGCTAGGGGGAATGAAAAACTGTTTTTT.

This clonotype has ten or more counts. This chain links TRBV12-3 or TRBV12-4 with TRBJ1-2; 8 bases are shared with TRBD1. The CDR3 is 16 residues long. V shed 0 bases and J 6 bases; nucleotides not matched to a gene: 9. CDR3 loop: CASSLALRGRLNGYTF. CDR3 coding DNA: TGTGCCAGCAGTTTAGCTCTCAGGGGGCGGCTCAATGGCTACACCTTC.

This clonotype was counted at least ten times. This rearrangement joins TRBV20-1 to TRBJ2-7; D remains ambiguous. The CDR3 contains 14 residues. Germline CDR1 is DFQATT and CDR2 is SNEGSKA (reference sequence). The ends were cut back, 3 bases at V and 6 bases at J, with 18 bases in the middle. The CDR3 DNA follows: TGCAGTGCTAGTGCTCGGGCCAGGAAAATCGAGCAGTACTTC. Its protein product is CSASARARKIEQYF.

This clonotype has ten or more counts. The genes are TRBV20-1 and TRBJ1-5; 10 bases align to TRBD1. Germline trimming cut 3 bases from V and 7 bases from J; bases unmatched to any gene: 3. The CDR3 is made up of 13 amino acids. CDR1 and CDR2 from the germline V gene are DFQATT and SNEGSKA (reference sequence). This CDR3 is CSASSGQGQPQHF. The CDR3 DNA sequence: TGCAGTGCTAGTTCGGGACAGGGGCAGCCCCAGCATTTT.

V usage is TRBV11-2 and J usage is TRBJ2-7, with unresolved D. The CDR3 sequence is 12 residues long. The ends were cut back, 0 bases at V and 6 bases at J, with 6 bases in the middle. Germline V gene lookup returns CDR1 SGHAT and CDR2 FQNNGV. The CDR3 protein is CASSLDVCEQYF. CDR3 DNA: TGTGCCAGCAGCTTAGACGTCTGCGAGCAGTACTTC. Full variable domain (outside the CDR3, taken from reference TRBV11-2 and TRBJ2-7): EAGVAQSPRYKIIEKRQSVAFWCNPISGHATLYWYQQILGQGPKLLIQFQNNGVVDDSQLPKDRFSAERLKGVDSTLKIQPAKLEDSAVYLCASSLDVCEQYFGPGTRLTVT.